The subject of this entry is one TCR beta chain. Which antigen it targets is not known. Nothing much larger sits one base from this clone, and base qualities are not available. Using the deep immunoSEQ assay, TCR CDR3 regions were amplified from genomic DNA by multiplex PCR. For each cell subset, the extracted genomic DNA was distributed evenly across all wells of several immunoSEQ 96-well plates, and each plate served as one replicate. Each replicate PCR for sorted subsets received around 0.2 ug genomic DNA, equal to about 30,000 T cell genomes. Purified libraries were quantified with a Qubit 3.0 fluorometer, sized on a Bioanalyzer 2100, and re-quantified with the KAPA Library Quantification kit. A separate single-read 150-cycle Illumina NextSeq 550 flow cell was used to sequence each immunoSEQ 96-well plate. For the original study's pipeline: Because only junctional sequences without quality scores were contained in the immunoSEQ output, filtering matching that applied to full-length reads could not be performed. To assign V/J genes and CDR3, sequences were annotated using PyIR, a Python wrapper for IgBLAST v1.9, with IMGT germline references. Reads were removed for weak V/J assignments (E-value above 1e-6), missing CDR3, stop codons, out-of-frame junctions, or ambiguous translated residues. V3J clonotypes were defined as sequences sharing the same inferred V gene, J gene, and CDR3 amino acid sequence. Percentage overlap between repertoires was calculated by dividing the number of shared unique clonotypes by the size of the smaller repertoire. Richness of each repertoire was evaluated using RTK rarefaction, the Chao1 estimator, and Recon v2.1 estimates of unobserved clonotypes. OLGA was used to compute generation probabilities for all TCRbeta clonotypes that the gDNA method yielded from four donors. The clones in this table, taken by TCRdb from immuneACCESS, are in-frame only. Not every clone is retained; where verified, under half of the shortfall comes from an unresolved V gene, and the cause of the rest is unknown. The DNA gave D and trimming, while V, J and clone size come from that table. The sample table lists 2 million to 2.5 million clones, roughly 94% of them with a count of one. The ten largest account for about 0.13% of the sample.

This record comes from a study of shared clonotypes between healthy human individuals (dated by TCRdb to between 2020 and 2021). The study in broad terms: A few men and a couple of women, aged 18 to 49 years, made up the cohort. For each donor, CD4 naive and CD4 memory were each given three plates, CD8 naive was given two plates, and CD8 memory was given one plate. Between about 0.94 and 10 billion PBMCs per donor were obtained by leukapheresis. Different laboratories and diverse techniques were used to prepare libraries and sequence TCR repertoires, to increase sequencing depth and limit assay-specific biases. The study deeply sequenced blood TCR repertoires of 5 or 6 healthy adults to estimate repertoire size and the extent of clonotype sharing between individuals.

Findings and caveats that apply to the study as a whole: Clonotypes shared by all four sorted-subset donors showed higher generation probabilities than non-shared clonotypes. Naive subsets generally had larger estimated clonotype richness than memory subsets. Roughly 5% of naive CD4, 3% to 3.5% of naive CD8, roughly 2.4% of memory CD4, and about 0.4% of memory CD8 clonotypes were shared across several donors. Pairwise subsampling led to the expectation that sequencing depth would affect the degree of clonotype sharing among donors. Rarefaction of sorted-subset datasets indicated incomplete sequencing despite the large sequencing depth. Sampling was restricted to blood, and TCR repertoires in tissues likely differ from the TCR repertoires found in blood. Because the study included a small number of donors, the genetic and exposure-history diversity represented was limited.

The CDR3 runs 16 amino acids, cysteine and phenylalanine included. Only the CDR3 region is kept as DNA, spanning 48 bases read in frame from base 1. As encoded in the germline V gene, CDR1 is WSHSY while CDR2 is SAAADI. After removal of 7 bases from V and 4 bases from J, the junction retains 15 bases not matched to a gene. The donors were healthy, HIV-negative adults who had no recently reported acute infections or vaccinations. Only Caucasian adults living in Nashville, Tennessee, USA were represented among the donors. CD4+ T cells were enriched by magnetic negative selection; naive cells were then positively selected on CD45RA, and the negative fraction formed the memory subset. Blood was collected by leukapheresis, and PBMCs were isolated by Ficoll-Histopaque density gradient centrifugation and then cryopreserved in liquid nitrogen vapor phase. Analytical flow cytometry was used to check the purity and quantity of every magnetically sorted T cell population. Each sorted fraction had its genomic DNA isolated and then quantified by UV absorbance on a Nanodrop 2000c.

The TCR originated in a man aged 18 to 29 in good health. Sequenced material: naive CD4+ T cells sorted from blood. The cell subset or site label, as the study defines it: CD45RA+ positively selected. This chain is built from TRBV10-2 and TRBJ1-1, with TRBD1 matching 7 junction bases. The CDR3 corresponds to CASNEAWTGAATEAFF. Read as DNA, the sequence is TGCGCCAGCAACGAGGCCTGGACAGGCGCGGCCACTGAAGCTTTCTTT.